The text below deals with one T cell receptor beta chain. Its antigen is not yet known. No base qualities exist here, and no much larger clone lies one base off it. The sample belongs to a study of T cells after posttransplantation cyclophosphamide listed by TCRdb under 2016. About the full investigation: The study tracked T cell repertoire reconstitution by TRB sequencing after myeloablative bone marrow transplantation using posttransplantation cyclophosphamide as GVHD prophylaxis. Antigen receptor sequencing covered samples from 35 PTCy-treated patients and around 15 of their related bone marrow donors. Blood from all 35 or so PTCy patients with 1-year posttransplant specimens was subjected to TRB sequencing. In 3 patients, up to about 3 additional blood samples taken between 2 and 5.2 years after transplant also underwent TRB sequencing, as did pretransplant blood from a handful of patients. Because TRA and TRB clonality correlated tightly in several samples, later TCR analyses were limited to TRB. Public TRB sequences were searched against a database of over 3,000 sequences associated with responses to pathogens, tumor antigens, self-antigens and alloantigens.

The control cohort was some 10 patients given myeloablative marrow transplants with methotrexate plus a calcineurin inhibitor, sampled 1 year after transplant. Peripheral blood and bone marrow mononuclear cells were isolated by Ficoll-Hypaque density centrifugation and were cryopreserved. Measured from the cysteine to the phenylalanine, the CDR3 is 15 residues long. Only the CDR3 region is kept as DNA, spanning 45 bases read in frame from base 1. CDR1 MNHEY and CDR2 SVGAGI are derived from the germline V gene. The germline V end is reduced by 6 bases and the J end by 0 bases; junction bases left unmatched: 5. What the authors observed across the whole study: Across 45 to 50 patients, TRB clonality was highly associated with recipient CMV seropositivity and CMV reactivation, and PTCy diversity was similar to diversity in CNI/methotrexate controls. The TRB repertoires of T cells infiltrating skin or GI tract showed only limited overlap with the TRB repertoires of T cells in blood. At 1-2 months, donor-recipient similarity was low but rose over the first year, and the later blood repertoires were often dominated by donor CD8+ memory clones.

TRB sequencing used genomic DNA with the immunoSEQ assay at survey resolution or the hsTCRB kit. The authors' analysis ran thus. The immunoSEQ software handled initial read processing, and the LymphoSeq R package was used for repertoire analyses. Clonality was computed as 1 minus normalized Shannon entropy; Gini coefficient was also calculated for each TRB dataset. Phenotypes of unsorted samples were inferred by mapping TRB sequences from sorted subsets of the recipient or donor onto the same recipient's unsorted samples. TCRdb holds this immuneACCESS table with in-frame rearrangements only. Some clones are missing; in checked studies, unresolved V genes explain under half, and the rest has no known cause. V and J calls and clone size follow that table, whereas D and trimming were derived from the DNA. The sample table holds more than 20,000 clones, of which 89% were seen once. The top ten clones comprise around 8% of the sample.

The sequence was obtained from a female patient between 50 and 59 years old who received an allogeneic stem cell transplant from an unrelated donor, was CMV-positive, and had chronic GVHD only. In patients who had a transplant, some T cells may come from the graft donor. Source: PBMCs, taken after an allogeneic stem cell transplant with a calcineurin inhibitor and methotrexate. The V and J genes are TRBV6-5 and TRBJ1-3; 7 junctional bases match TRBD1. The CDR3 region has the sequence CASRPDRDSGNTIYF. The DNA sequence reads TGTGCCAGCAGGCCCGACAGGGACTCTGGAAACACCATATATTTT.